This TCR beta chain was documented in a study of shared clonotypes between healthy human individuals. About the study: CD8 memory received one plate per donor, CD8 naive two, CD4 memory three and CD4 naive three. Findings and limits, study-wide: For sorted subsets, rarefaction showed incomplete sequencing despite large depth.

The donor population consisted of healthy HIV-negative adults with no recent acute infections or vaccinations. About this clone itself: The target antigen is unknown.

Running of the assay took place at deep level. Assay used: immunoSEQ multiplex PCR; TCRdb lists only in-frame clones, some missing. The data contain roughly 1,000,000 clones, roughly 74% of them singletons. V dropped 5 bases and J dropped 6 bases, with 17 bases sitting between them. This CDR3 is built from 15 residues. CDR1 is LNHDA and CDR2 is SQIVND in the germline V gene (reference sequence). The material sequenced was memory CD4+ T cells from PBMCs. Subset of the sample: CD45RA-negative fraction. This rearrangement joins TRBV19 to TRBJ1-5, with D possibly matching TRBD1 (5 bases). This TCR came from a man between 18 and 29 years old in good health. Some clones in this sample may be carry-over from other donors' samples. CDR3 amino acids: CASSPSVPGGQPQHF. CDR3 nucleotides: TGTGCCAGTAGTCCCTCCGTCCCTGGGGGTCAGCCCCAGCATTTT.